The 24 T cell receptor beta chains below all came from one sample that was sequenced in a study of CD8 T cells in ankylosing spondylitis. Study conclusions and caveats: Characteristic of ankylosing spondylitis blood, it appeared, was a TCR beta motif comprising about eight highly homologous variants.

For these TCRs, the target antigens are not known. MiXCR, run by TCRdb on the 5' RACE reads, gives a single entry per CDR3 protein. Here the sample spans about 800,000 distinct CDR3 sequences, roughly 12% being singletons. The sample consisted of blood, either unsorted or a sorted T cell fraction (not recorded which). These receptors were taken from a male donor with ankylosing spondylitis.

This clonotype was counted only a few times. The chain employs TRBV14 and TRBJ2-1; 9 positions match TRBD2. This CDR3 is 16 amino acids long. Germline V gene sequence: CDR1 SGHDN, CDR2 FVKESK. Trimming took 0 bases from V and 4 from J; bases not matched to a gene: 4. This chain's CDR3 is CASSQDSGGFYNEQFF. CDR3 nucleotide sequence: TGTGCCAGCAGCCAAGATAGCGGGGGATTTTACAATGAGCAGTTCTTC.

The chain is built from TRBV5-5 and TRBJ2-5, with TRBD2 matching 11 bases. Losses at the gene ends were 0 bases for V and 4 bases for J; bases not matched to a gene: 8. Per germline, CDR1 SGHKS and CDR2 YYEKEE (reference sequence). The CDR3 loop spans 17 amino acids. As DNA, the CDR3 is TGTGCCAGCAGCTTGGCCGGTAGCGGGAGGGCCGGAGAGACCCAGTACTTC. It yields the protein CASSLAGSGRAGETQYF.

At least ten counts were recorded for this clonotype. The chain carries TRBV5-1 and TRBJ2-3; D possibly corresponds to TRBD1 (7 bases). Germline V gene data show CDR1 as SGHRS and CDR2 as YFSETQ. The germline V and J ends were trimmed by 4 bases and 3 bases, with 18 bases remaining between them. The CDR3 extends over 16 amino acids. CDR3 bases: TGCGCCAGCAGCCAATCGTCGACAGGGAGGACAGATACGCAGTATTTT. Translating it yields CASSQSSTGRTDTQYF.

The J gene is TRBJ2-2, the V gene TRBV27; D is ambiguous. Germline CDR1 reads MNHEY; CDR2 reads SMNVEV (reference sequence). CDR3 size: 14 residues. Trimming shortened V by 2 bases and J by 5 bases, and 9 bases separated the two germline ends. In DNA, the CDR3 is TGTGCCAGCAGTTTAAGCTCGTTTACCGGGGAGCTGTTTTTT. Protein: CASSLSSFTGELFF.

This clonotype was found many times. This chain links TRBV6-4 with TRBJ2-1; no definite D call. Germline V CDR1 and CDR2: MRHNA, SNTAGT. The V end was cut by 4 bases, the J end by 7 bases, with 11 bases between. The CDR3 is 13 residues long. The CDR3 is CASSVRMGNEQFF. The CDR3 coding sequence is TGTGCCAGCAGTGTAAGGATGGGGAATGAGCAGTTCTTC.

This clonotype has more than one count but fewer than ten. The J gene is TRBJ2-1, the V gene TRBV6-4; D possibly uses TRBD1 or TRBD2 (5 bases each). V was pared by 8 bases and J by 2 bases, with 16 bases between. CDR1 is MRHNA and CDR2 is SNTAGT in the germline V gene. The CDR3 has 15 residues. Here the CDR3 reads CASGDRPGPYNEQFF. CDR3 in DNA: TGTGCCAGCGGGGACCGCCCAGGTCCCTACAATGAGCAGTTCTTC.

This chain joins TRBV5-1 and TRBJ2-1, with unresolved D. The CDR3 is made up of 14 amino acids. Germline V lookup: CDR1 SGHRS, CDR2 YFSETQ. Trimming removed 2 bases from V and 8 bases from J, with 14 bases in between. The CDR3 sequence: CASSFTIPKDEQFF. Written as DNA, the CDR3 is TGCGCCAGCAGCTTTACAATCCCTAAGGATGAGCAGTTCTTC.

The chain uses TRBV12-3 or TRBV12-4 and TRBJ1-5; D gene ambiguous. Trimming removed 5 bases at V and 0 bases at J, with 11 bases between. The length of the CDR3 is 15 residues. The CDR3 coding sequence is TGTGCCAGCAGTCTCCCCGACGGTAGCAATCAGCCCCAGCATTTT. Translated: CASSLPDGSNQPQHF.

In nucleotides, the CDR3 is TGTGCCAGCAGCTTGGTCGCGGGGTCCAAAAACATTCAGTACTTC. It is translated as CASSLVAGSKNIQYF. This rearrangement joins TRBV5-6 to TRBJ2-4, with D perhaps matching TRBD2 (6 bases). Trimming removed 0 bases from V and 2 bases from J, with 9 bases in between. This CDR3 contains 15 residues. Germline CDR1 reads SGHDT; CDR2 reads YYEEEE.

This clonotype was counted a few times. V and J are TRBV29-1 and TRBJ1-4; a possible D gene is TRBD1 (5 bases). V lost 6 bases to trimming and J lost 7 bases, with 15 bases between them. The CDR3 sequence is 13 residues long. The germline V gene has CDR1 SQVTM and CDR2 ANQGSEA. The CDR3 loop reads CSVDGGGAEKLFF. In DNA form, the CDR3 reads TGCAGCGTGGACGGGGGGGGTGCTGAAAAACTGTTTTTT.

A word on this clonotype: One end of the junction fails to match germline, which may point to a read error. The gene calls are TRBV4-3 and TRBJ2-3; D may be TRBD1 (5 bases). Per the germline V gene, CDR1 is LGHNA and CDR2 is YSLEER. This CDR3 spans 15 amino acids. CDR3 nucleotide sequence: TGCGCCACCAGCCAAGAACAGGCGAATGGCGATACGCAGTATTTT. Encoded protein: CATSQEQANGDTQYF.

The rearrangement links TRBV7-2 to TRBJ2-1; 10 bases match TRBD2. This CDR3 region has 15 residues. Germline V lookup: CDR1 SGHTA, CDR2 FQGNSA. V lost 5 bases, J lost 2 bases, and 3 bases stayed unmatched. Written as DNA, the CDR3 is TGTGCCAGCAGCATGAGCGGGGGGGCCTACAATGAGCAGTTCTTC. This encodes CASSMSGGAYNEQFF.

This clonotype occurred many times. The rearrangement links TRBV20-1 to TRBJ2-7; 7 bases line up with TRBD1. Germline V lookup: CDR1 DFQATT, CDR2 SNEGSKA (reference sequence). V lost 1 base, J lost 3 bases, and 9 bases stayed unmatched. This CDR3 region has 15 residues. CDR3 nucleotides: TGCAGTGCTAGAGTACCTCAGGGGGTGTACTACGAGCAGTACTTC. This encodes CSARVPQGVYYEQYF.

The V call is TRBV20-1, the J call TRBJ2-7; D could derive from TRBD1 or TRBD2 (5 bases each). The CDR3 covers 15 residues. V lost 6 bases to trimming and J lost 3 bases, with 21 bases between them. Germline CDR1 is DFQATT and CDR2 is SNEGSKA (reference sequence). The CDR3 here is CSAKGLLGRVYEQYF. CDR3 nucleotide sequence: TGCAGTGCCAAGGGGTTACTAGGGCGGGTCTACGAGCAGTACTTC.

The genes are TRBV7-2 and TRBJ2-3; 8 positions agree with TRBD2. The V gene's germline CDR1 is SGHTA and CDR2 FQGNSA. The CDR3 consists of 14 residues. V gave up 6 bases and J gave up 4 bases; unmatched junction bases: 6. The CDR3 is CASRKRGSADTQYF. CDR3 nucleotides: TGTGCCAGCAGGAAGCGGGGGTCGGCAGATACGCAGTATTTT. Combining the CDR3 with reference TRBV7-2 and TRBJ2-3 gives the whole variable domain GAGVSQSPSNKVTEKGKDVELRCDPISGHTALYWYRQSLGQGLEFLIYFQGNSAPDKSGLPSDRFSAERTGGSVSTLTIQRTQQEDSAVYLCASRKRGSADTQYFGPGTRLTVL.

In this sample, this clonotype turned up many times. The CDR3 bases are TGCGCCAGCAGCTTGGATGTGCACGACGGTGGCTACACCTTC. Its protein product is CASSLDVHDGGYTF. The chain joins TRBV5-1 to TRBJ1-2, with no clear D. The CDR3 runs to 14 residues. From germline, CDR1 is SGHRS and CDR2 YFSETQ. Between the trimmed V and J ends, which lost 0 bases and 7 bases, there was a span of 13 bases.

This clonotype was recorded at least ten times. The chain recombines TRBV3-1 with TRBJ1-1; D call uncertain. V was clipped by 0 bases and J by 5 bases, with 7 bases between them. In germline, CDR1 is LGHDT, CDR2 YNNKEL (reference sequence). The CDR3 spans 13 residues. DNA of the CDR3: TGTGCCAGCAGCCAAGACGGAGAGACTGAAGCTTTCTTT. It is translated as CASSQDGETEAFF.

This sequence joins TRBV20-1 and TRBJ2-5; the D gene is possibly TRBD1 (6 bases). Trimming pared 5 bases from V and 0 bases from J, leaving 13 bases between. Germline V gives CDR1 DFQATT, CDR2 SNEGSKA (reference sequence). The length of the CDR3 is 14 residues. CDR3 nucleotide sequence: TGCAGTGCTGAAAAGACAGGCTACCAAGAGACCCAGTACTTC. Encoded protein: CSAEKTGYQETQYF.

This clonotype was seen a few times. The chain has TRBV7-9 and TRBJ2-7; 9 nucleotides align to TRBD2. Trimming removed 4 bases from V and 3 bases from J; junction bases left unmatched: 4. The CDR3 spans 14 residues. The germline gives CDR1 SEHNR, CDR2 FQNEAQ (reference sequence). The CDR3 bases are TGTGCCAGCAGCTCGACTAGCGGCTTCTACGAGCAGTACTTC. Translated: CASSSTSGFYEQYF.

This clonotype was seen many times. CDR3 in DNA: TGCGCCAGCAGCTTGTTCGAGGGCGACGGCACTGAAGCTTTCTTT. This gives the protein CASSLFEGDGTEAFF. This rearrangement joins TRBV5-1 to TRBJ1-1; unclear D gene. V was shortened by 1 base and J by 4 bases, with 14 bases between the two germline ends. Germline-derived CDR1 and CDR2 are SGHRS and YFSETQ. CDR3 length: 15 amino acids.

This clonotype was seen at least ten times. The rearrangement joins TRBV10-3 to TRBJ1-2; D gene uncertain. The germline V and J ends were trimmed by 4 bases and 1 base, with 4 bases remaining between them. The CDR3 runs to 12 residues. Germline V gene lookup returns CDR1 ENHRY and CDR2 SYGVKD. The CDR3 region is CAISAGNYGYTF. The CDR3 DNA follows: TGTGCCATCAGTGCCGGTAACTATGGCTACACCTTC.

A few counts support this clonotype. CDR3 loop: CASSPGRREEYPQYF. CDR3 bases: TGTGCCAGCAGCCCCGGGCGGCGGGAGGAGTACCCGCAGTACTTC. The chain joins TRBV12-3 or TRBV12-4 to TRBJ2-7, with 8 bases lining up with TRBD2. V lost 6 bases to trimming and J lost 9 bases; unmatched junction nucleotides: 16. This CDR3 region has 15 residues.

This clonotype was seen ten or more times. The chain carries TRBV7-2 and TRBJ1-5, with TRBD1 identical over 7 bases. Losses at the gene ends were 6 bases for V and 7 bases for J; bases not matched to a gene: 9. This CDR3 has 14 amino acids. In germline, CDR1 is SGHTA, CDR2 FQGNSA. CDR3 DNA: TGTGCCAGCAGTTTACGACAGGGCGGGCAGCCCCAGCATTTT. Translation: CASSLRQGGQPQHF.

This clonotype was observed a few times. The V gene is TRBV5-1, the J gene TRBJ1-1; D is possibly TRBD1 (5 bases). Germline V gives CDR1 SGHRS, CDR2 YFSETQ. Trimming removed 4 bases from V and 0 bases from J, with 13 bases in between. The CDR3 runs 15 residues. The CDR3 DNA follows: TGCGCCAGCAGCCTCGGGGCCCGCGTGAACACTGAAGCTTTCTTT. Translating it yields CASSLGARVNTEAFF.